The clone carrying this T cell receptor beta chain came up a few times. Its cognate antigen is unknown. From RNA transcripts, TCR beta CDR3 regions were amplified. Researchers ran a first-round RT-PCR on the TCR CDR3 using the HTBI primer set. TCRdb ran MiXCR on the multiplex PCR reads and lists one entry per CDR3 protein. The sample gives hundreds of thousands of distinct CDR3 sequences, approximately 15% of which show up once; about 10% is in the top ten. This entry comes from a study of T cells in Graves' hyperthyroidism and ophthalmopathy. About the study: Peripheral blood was drawn at first diagnosis, prior to all treatment. Whole-study findings and limits: Among clonotypes expanded in thyroid above 0.001, most were also found in blood.

Diagnostic assessment was based on clinical symptoms, serum thyroxine and TRAb, thyroid ultrasound and orbital computed tomography. Using over 8.5 ml of fresh peripheral blood, PBMCs were prepared. The CDR3 consists of 16 residues. V was shortened by 1 base and J by 2 bases, with 15 bases between the two germline ends. This receptor was taken from a woman under 30 with Graves' hyperthyroidism. Sequenced: blood. This chain links TRBV12-3 or TRBV12-4 with TRBJ2-7, with a tentative D call TRBD1 (8 bases). The CDR3 loop reads CASSLERTGRAYEQYF. The CDR3 coding sequence is TGTGCCAGCAGTTTAGAAAGGACAGGGAGGGCCTACGAGCAGTACTTC.